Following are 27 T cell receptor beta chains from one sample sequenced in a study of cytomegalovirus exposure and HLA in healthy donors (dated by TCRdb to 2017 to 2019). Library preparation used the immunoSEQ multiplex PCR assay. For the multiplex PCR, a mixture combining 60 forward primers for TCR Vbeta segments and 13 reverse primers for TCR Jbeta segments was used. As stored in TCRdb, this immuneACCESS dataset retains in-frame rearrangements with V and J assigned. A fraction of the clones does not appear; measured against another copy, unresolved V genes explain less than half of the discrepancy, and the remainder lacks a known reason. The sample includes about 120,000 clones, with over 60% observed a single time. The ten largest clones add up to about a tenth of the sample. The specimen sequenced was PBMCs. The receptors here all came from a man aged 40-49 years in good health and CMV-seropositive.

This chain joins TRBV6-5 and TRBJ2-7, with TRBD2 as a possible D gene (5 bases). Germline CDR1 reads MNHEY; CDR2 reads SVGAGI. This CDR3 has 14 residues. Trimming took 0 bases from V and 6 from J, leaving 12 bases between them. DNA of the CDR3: TGTGCCAGCAGTTACTCGCCACTAGGAGCCGAGCAGTACTTC. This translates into CASSYSPLGAEQYF.

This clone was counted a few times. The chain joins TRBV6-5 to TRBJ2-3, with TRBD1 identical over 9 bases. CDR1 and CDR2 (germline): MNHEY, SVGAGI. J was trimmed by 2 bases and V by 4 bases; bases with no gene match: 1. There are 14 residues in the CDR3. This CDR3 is CASSWTGATDTQYF. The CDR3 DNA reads TGTGCCAGCAGTTGGACAGGGGCCACAGATACGCAGTATTTT.

In nucleotides, the CDR3 is TGTGCCAGCAGCCGCGGGGGACAGGGTTACGAGCAGTACTTC. It encodes CASSRGGQGYEQYF. V and J are TRBV28 and TRBJ2-7; 9 nucleotides match TRBD1. This CDR3 contains 14 residues. Trimming removed 6 bases from V and 4 bases from J; junction bases left unmatched: 7. From germline, CDR1 is MDHEN and CDR2 SYDVKM.

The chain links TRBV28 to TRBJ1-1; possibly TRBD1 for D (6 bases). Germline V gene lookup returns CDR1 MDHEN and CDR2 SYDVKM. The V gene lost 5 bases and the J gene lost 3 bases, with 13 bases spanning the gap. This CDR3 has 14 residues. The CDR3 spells CASSVPGHDTEAFF. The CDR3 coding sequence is TGTGCCAGCAGTGTCCCGGGACACGACACTGAAGCTTTCTTT.

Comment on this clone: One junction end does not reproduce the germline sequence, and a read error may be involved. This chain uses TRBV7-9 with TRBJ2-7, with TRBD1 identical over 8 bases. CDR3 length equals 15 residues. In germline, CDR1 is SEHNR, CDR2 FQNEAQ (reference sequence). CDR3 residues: CSSSPDRADSYEQYF. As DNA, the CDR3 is TGTTCCAGCAGCCCGGACAGGGCGGACTCCTACGAGCAGTACTTC.

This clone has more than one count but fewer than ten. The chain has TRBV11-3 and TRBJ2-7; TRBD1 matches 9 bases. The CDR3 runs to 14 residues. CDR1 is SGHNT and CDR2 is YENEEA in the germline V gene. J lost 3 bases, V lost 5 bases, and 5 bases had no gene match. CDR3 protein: CASSRTGGGYEQYF. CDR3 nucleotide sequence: TGTGCCAGCAGCCGTACAGGGGGCGGCTACGAGCAGTACTTC.

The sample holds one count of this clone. CDR3 in DNA: TGTGCCAGCAGCGCCGGACTAGCGGGGGCTACGCAGTATTTT. It translates to CASSAGLAGATQYF. The chain carries TRBV6-1 and TRBJ2-3, with 13 bases lining up with TRBD2. From germline, CDR1 is MNHNS and CDR2 SASEGT. This CDR3 has 14 residues. The junction had 5 bases not matched to a gene; V was cut back by 6 bases and J by 8 bases.

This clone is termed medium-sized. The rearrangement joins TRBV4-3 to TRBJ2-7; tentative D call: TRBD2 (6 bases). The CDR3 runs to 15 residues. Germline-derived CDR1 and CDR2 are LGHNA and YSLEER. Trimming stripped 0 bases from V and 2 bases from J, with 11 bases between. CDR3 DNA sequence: TGCGCCAGCAGCCAAGATGGGGGGAACGCCTACGAGCAGTACTTC. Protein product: CASSQDGGNAYEQYF.

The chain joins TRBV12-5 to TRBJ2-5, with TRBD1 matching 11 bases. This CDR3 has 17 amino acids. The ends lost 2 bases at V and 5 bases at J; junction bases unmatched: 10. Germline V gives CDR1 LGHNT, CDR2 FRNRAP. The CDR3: CASGLTGQGASLETQYF. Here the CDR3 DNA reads TGTGCTAGTGGTTTGACCGGACAGGGGGCGTCCCTGGAGACCCAGTACTTC.

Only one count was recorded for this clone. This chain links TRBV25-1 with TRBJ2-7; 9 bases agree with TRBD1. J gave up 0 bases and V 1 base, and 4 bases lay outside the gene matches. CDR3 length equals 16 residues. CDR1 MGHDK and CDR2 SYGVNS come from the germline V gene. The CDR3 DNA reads TGTGCCAGCAGTGAATCCGGGACAGGGAGCTCCTACGAGCAGTACTTC. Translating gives CASSESGTGSSYEQYF.

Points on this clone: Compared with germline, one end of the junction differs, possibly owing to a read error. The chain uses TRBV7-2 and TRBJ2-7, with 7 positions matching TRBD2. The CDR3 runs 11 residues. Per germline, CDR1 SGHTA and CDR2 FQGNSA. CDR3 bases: TGTGCCAGCAGCTTAAGCGGGGAGCAAGACTTC. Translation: CASSLSGEQDF. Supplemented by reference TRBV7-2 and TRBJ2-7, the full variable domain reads GAGVSQSPSNKVTEKGKDVELRCDPISGHTALYWYRQSLGQGLEFLIYFQGNSAPDKSGLPSDRFSAERTGGSVSTLTIQRTQQEDSAVYLCASSLSGEQDFGPGTRLTVT.

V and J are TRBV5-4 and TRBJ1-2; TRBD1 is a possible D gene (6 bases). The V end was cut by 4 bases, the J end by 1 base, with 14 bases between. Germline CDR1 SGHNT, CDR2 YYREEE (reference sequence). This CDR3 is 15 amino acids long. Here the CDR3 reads CASSRPGHINYGYTF. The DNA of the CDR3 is TGTGCCAGCAGCAGACCGGGACACATTAACTATGGCTACACCTTC.

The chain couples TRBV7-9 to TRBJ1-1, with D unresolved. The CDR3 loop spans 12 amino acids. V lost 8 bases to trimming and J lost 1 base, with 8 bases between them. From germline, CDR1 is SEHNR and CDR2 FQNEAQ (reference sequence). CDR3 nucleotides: TGTGCCAGCTCTGAGGGGAACACTGAAGCTTTCTTT. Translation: CASSEGNTEAFF. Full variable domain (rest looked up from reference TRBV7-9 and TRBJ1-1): DTGVSQNPRHKITKRGQNVTFRCDPISEHNRLYWYRQTLGQGPEFLTYFQNEAQLEKSRLLSDRFSAERPKGSFSTLEIQRTEQGDSAMYLCASSEGNTEAFFGQGTRLTVV.

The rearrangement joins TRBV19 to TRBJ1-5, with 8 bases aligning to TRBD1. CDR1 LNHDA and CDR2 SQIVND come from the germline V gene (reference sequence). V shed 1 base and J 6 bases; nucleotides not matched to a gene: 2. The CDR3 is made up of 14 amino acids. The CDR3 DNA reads TGTGCCAGTAGTATAGTGGGACAGGCTCAGCCCCAGCATTTT. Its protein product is CASSIVGQAQPQHF. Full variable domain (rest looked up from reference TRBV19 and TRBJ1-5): DGGITQSPKYLFRKEGQNVTLSCEQNLNHDAMYWYRQDPGQGLRLIYYSQIVNDFQKGDIAEGYSVSREKKESFPLTVTSAQKNPTAFYLCASSIVGQAQPQHFGDGTRLSIL.

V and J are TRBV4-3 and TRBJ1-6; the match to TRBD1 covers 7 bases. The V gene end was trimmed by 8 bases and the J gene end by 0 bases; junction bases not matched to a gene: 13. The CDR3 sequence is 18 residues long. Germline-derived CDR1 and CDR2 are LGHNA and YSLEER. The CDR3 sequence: CASGKGGGRSSYNSPLHF. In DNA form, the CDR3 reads TGCGCCAGCGGGAAAGGAGGGGGCCGGAGCTCCTATAATTCACCCCTCCACTTT.

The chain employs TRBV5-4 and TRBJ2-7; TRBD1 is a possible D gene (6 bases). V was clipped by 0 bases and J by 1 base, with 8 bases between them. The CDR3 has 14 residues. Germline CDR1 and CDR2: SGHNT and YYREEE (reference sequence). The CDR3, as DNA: TGTGCCAGCAGCTTGGCAGGGGCATCCTACGAGCAGTACTTC. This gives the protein CASSLAGASYEQYF.

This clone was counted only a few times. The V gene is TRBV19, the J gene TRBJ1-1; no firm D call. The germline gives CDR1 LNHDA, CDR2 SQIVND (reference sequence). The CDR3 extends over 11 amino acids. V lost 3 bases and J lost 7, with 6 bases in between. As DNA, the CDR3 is TGTGCCAGTAGTATGACACTTGAAGCTTTCTTT. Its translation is CASSMTLEAFF.

The CDR3 DNA reads TGCGCCAGCAGCGTATCGGGACTCGACACCGGGGAGCTGTTTTTT. This translates into CASSVSGLDTGELFF. The chain recombines TRBV5-1 with TRBJ2-2, with D perhaps matching TRBD2 (6 bases). The V end lost 4 bases, the J end lost 3 bases, and 13 bases lay between the germline ends. This CDR3 comprises 15 residues. CDR1 is SGHRS and CDR2 is YFSETQ in the germline V gene.

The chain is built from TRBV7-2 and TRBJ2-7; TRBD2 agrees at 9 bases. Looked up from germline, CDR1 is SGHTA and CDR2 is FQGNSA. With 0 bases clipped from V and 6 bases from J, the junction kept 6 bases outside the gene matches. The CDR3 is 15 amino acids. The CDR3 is CASSLAASGVSEQYF. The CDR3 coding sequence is TGTGCCAGCAGCTTAGCCGCTAGCGGGGTCTCCGAGCAGTACTTC.

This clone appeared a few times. CDR3 loop: CASSHLGGDDYGYTF. For the CDR3, the DNA is TGTGCCAGCAGCCATCTCGGGGGGGACGACTATGGCTACACCTTC. The rearrangement joins TRBV14 to TRBJ1-2; possible D gene TRBD1, 5 bases. The germline V gene has CDR1 SGHDN and CDR2 FVKESK. The V and J ends lost 3 bases and 3 bases respectively, with 14 bases between them. This CDR3 contains 15 residues. The full variable domain, in which reference TRBV14 and TRBJ1-2 provide the parts outside the CDR3, is EAGVTQFPSHSVIEKGQTVTLRCDPISGHDNLYWYRRVMGKEIKFLLHFVKESKQDESGMPNNRFLAERTGGTYSTLKVQPAELEDSGVYFCASSHLGGDDYGYTFGSGTRLTVV.

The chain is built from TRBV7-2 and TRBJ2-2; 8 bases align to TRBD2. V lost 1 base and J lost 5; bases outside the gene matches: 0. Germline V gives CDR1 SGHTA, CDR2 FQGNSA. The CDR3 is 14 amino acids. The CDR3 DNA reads TGTGCCAGCAGCTTAGTAGCGGGGACCGGGGAGCTGTTTTTT. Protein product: CASSLVAGTGELFF.

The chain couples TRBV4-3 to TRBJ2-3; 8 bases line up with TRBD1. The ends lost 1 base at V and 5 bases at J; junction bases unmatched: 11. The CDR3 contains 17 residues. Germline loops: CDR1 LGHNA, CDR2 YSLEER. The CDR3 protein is CASSQVQTGAREDTQYF. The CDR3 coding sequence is TGCGCCAGCAGCCAAGTGCAGACAGGGGCCCGGGAAGATACGCAGTATTTT.

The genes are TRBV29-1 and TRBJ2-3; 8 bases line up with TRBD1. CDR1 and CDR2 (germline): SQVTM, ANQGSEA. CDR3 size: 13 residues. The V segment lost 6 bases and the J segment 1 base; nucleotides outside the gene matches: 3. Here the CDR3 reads CSVKDRGTDTQYF. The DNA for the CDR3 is TGCAGCGTCAAGGACAGGGGCACAGATACGCAGTATTTT.

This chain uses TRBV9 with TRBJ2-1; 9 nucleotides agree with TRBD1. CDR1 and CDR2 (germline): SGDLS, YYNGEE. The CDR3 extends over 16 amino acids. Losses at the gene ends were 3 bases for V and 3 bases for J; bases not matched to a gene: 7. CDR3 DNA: TGTGCCAGCAGCGAACAGGACAGGGGTTACTACAATGAGCAGTTCTTC. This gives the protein CASSEQDRGYYNEQFF.

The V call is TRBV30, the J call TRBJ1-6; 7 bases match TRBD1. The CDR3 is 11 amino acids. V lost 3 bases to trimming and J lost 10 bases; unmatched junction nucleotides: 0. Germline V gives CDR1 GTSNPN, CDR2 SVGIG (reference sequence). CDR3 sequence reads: CAWRTGSPLHF. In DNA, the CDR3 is TGTGCCTGGAGGACAGGGTCACCCCTCCACTTT.

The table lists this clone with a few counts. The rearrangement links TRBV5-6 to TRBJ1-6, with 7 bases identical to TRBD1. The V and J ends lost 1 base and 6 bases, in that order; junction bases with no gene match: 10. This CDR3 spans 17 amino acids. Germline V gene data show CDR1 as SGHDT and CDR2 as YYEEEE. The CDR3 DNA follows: TGTGCCAGCAGCTTGTTACCAGGGGGGTCCGGTAATTCACCCCTCCACTTT. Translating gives CASSLLPGGSGNSPLHF.

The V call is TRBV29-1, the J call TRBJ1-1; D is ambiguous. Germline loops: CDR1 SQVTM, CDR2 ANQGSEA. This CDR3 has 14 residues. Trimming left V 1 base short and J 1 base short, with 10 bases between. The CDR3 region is CSVEVPPRNTEAFF. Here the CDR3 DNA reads TGCAGCGTTGAAGTCCCCCCGAGGAACACTGAAGCTTTCTTT.